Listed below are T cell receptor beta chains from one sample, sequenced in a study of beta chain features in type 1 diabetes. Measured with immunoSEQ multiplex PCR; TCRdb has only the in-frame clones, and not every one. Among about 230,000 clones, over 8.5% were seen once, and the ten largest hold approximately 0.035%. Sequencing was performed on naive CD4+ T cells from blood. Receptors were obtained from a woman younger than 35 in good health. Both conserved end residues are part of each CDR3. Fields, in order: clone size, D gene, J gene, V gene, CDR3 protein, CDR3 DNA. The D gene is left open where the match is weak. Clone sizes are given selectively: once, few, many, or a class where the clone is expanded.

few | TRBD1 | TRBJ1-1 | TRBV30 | CAWSVRDRDSPEAFF | TGTGCCTGGAGTGTCCGGGACAGGGACAGTCCTGAAGCTTTCTTT
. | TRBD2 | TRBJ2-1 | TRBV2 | CASSVSGGANEQFF | TGTGCCAGCAGTGTGAGCGGGGGGGCCAATGAGCAGTTCTTC
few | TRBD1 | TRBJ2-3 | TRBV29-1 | CSVSPQGVGTDTQYF | TGCAGCGTCTCCCCCCAGGGGGTAGGGACAGATACGCAGTATTTT
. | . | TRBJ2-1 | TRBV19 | CASSMEGANYNEQFF | TGTGCCAGTAGTATGGAGGGGGCGAATTACAATGAGCAGTTCTTC
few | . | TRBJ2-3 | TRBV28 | CASSLRYRVGTDTQYF | TGTGCCAGCAGTCTGCGGTATCGCGTTGGCACAGATACGCAGTATTTT
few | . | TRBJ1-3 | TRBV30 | CAWNPLGGNTIYF | TGTGCCTGGAACCCCCTCGGTGGAAACACCATATATTTT
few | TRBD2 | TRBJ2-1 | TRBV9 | CASSVVGGGDYNEQFF | TGTGCCAGCAGCGTAGTGGGGGGAGGGGATTACAATGAGCAGTTCTTC
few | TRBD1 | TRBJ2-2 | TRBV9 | CASSLGQGNNGELFF | TGTGCCAGCAGCCTCGGACAGGGGAATAACGGGGAGCTGTTTTTT
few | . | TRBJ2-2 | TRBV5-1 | CASSPGGLNTGELFF | TGCGCCAGCAGCCCCGGGGGATTGAACACCGGGGAGCTGTTTTTT
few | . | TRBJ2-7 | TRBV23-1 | CASSPNLQTGYYEQYF | TGCGCCAGCAGTCCCAACCTTCAGACAGGCTACTACGAGCAGTACTTC
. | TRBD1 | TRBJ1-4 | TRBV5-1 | CASSVGQGYEKLFF | TGCGCCAGCAGCGTGGGACAGGGCTATGAAAAACTGTTTTTT
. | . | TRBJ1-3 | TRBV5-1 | CASSPQGSPGNTIYF | TGCGCCAGCAGCCCCCAGGGGTCACCTGGAAACACCATATATTTT
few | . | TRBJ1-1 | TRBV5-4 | CASSPSTGSNTEAFF | TGTGCCAGCAGCCCGTCGACAGGTTCGAACACTGAAGCTTTCTTT
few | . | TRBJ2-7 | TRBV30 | CAWSVESAGEEQYF | TGTGCCTGGAGTGTAGAGTCAGCCGGGGAGGAGCAGTACTTC
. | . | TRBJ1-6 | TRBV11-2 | CASSFPGRANSPLHF | TGTGCCAGCAGCTTCCCTGGGAGGGCTAATTCACCCCTCCACTTT
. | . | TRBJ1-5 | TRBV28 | CASSLGGSQPQHF | TGTGCCAGCAGTCTGGGGGGGAGTCAGCCCCAGCATTTT
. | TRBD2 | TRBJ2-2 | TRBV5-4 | CASSPAGTRGTGELFF | TGTGCCAGCAGCCCGGCCGGGACTAGGGGTACCGGGGAGCTGTTTTTT
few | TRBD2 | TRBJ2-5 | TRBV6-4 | CASSEASGPTNQETQYF | TGTGCCAGCAGTGAGGCTAGCGGACCCACAAACCAAGAGACCCAGTACTTC
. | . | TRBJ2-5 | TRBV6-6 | CASSYSRGQETQYF | TGTGCCAGCAGTTACTCCCGGGGGCAAGAGACCCAGTACTTC
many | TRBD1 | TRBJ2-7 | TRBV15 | CATSSRRQGVRSYEQYF | TGTGCCACCAGCAGTAGAAGACAGGGAGTGCGGTCCTACGAGCAGTACTTC
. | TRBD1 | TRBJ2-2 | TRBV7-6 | CASSLGTGNTGELFF | TGTGCCAGCAGCTTAGGGACAGGGAACACCGGGGAGCTGTTTTTT
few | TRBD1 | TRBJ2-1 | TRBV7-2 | CASSPDRGSYNEQFF | TGTGCCAGCAGCCCAGACAGGGGTTCCTACAATGAGCAGTTCTTC
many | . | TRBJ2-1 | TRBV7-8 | CASSLRWRGQPPEQFF | TGTGCCAGCAGCTTACGGTGGCGGGGGCAGCCGCCTGAGCAGTTCTTC
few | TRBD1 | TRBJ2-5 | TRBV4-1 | CASSQDGTAPQYF | TGCGCCAGCAGCCAAGACGGGACAGCTCCCCAGTACTTC
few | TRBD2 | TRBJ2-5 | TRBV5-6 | CASSSLVGGKETQYF | TGTGCCAGCAGCTCGCTGGTGGGAGGGAAAGAGACCCAGTACTTC
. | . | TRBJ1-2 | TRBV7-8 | CASSLVRAGDYGYTF | TGTGCCAGCAGCTTAGTACGGGCAGGGGACTATGGCTACACCTTC
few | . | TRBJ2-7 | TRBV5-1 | CASSLFPTVGGDRKGDEQYF | TGCGCCAGCAGCTTGTTCCCCACCGTTGGCGGGGACCGAAAAGGGGACGAGCAGTACTTC
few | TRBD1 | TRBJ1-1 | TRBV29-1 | CSVGGQGASSNTEAFF | TGCAGCGTTGGGGGACAGGGGGCTAGTTCGAACACTGAAGCTTTCTTT
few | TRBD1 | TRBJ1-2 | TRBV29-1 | CSVRPMTGEDGYTF | TGCAGCGTCCGACCAATGACAGGGGAGGATGGCTACACCTTC
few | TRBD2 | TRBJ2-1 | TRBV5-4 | CASSLASSGGFLNEQFF | TGTGCCAGCAGCTTGGCCAGTAGCGGGGGGTTCCTAAATGAGCAGTTCTTC
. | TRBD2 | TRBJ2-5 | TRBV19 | CASSTGTSGIETQYF | TGTGCCAGTAGTACCGGGACTAGCGGGATAGAGACCCAGTACTTC
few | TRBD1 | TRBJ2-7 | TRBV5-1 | CASSLGGTGKYEQYF | TGCGCCAGCAGCTTGGGAGGGACAGGGAAGTACGAGCAGTACTTC
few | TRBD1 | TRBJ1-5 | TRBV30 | CAWSVARGLGSNQPQHF | TGTGCCTGGAGTGTGGCCAGGGGGCTGGGAAGCAATCAGCCCCAGCATTTT
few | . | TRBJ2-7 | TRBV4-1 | CASSQGQRELYEQYF | TGCGCCAGCAGCCAAGGGCAGAGGGAGCTCTACGAGCAGTACTTC
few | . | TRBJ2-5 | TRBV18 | CASYRSIQETQYF | TGTGCCAGCTACCGGTCGATCCAAGAGACCCAGTACTTC
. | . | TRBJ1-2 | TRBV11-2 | CASSFSRGTNYGYTF | TGTGCCAGCAGCTTCAGCAGGGGAACTAACTATGGCTACACCTTC
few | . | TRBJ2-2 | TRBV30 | CAWSVLNTGELFF | TGTGCCTGGAGTGTACTGAACACCGGGGAGCTGTTTTTT
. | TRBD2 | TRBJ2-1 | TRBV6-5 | CASSYRAGGYDEQFF | TGTGCCAGCAGTTACAGAGCGGGAGGGTACGATGAGCAGTTCTTC
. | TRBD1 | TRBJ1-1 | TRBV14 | CASSLQGAWGTEAFF | TGTGCCAGCTCCCTCCAGGGGGCTTGGGGCACTGAAGCTTTCTTT
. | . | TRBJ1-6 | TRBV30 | CAWSVRGTESSPLHF | TGTGCCTGGAGTGTACGGGGGACCGAATCTTCACCCCTCCACTTT
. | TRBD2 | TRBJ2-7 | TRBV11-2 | CASSLQREEQYF | TGTGCCAGCAGCTTACAGCGGGAAGAGCAGTACTTC
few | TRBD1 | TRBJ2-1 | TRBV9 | CASSVGQGGNEQFF | TGTGCCAGCAGCGTGGGACAGGGAGGGAATGAGCAGTTCTTC
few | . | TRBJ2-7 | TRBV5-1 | CASSFQASYEQYF | TGCGCCAGCAGCTTTCAGGCTTCCTACGAGCAGTACTTC